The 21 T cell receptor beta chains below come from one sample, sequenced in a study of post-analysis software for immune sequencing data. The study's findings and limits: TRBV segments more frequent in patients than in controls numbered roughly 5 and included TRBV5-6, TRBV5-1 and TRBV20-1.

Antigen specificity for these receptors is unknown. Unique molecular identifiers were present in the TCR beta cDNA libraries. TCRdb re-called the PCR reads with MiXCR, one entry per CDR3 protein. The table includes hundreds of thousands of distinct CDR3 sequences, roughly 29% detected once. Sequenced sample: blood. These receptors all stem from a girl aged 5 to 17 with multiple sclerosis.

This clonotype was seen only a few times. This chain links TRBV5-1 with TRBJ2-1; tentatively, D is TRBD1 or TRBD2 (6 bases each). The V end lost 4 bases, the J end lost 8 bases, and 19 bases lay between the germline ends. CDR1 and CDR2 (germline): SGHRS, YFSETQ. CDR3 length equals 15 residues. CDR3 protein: CASSLEGGYGYEQFF. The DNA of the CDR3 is TGCGCCAGCAGCCTCGAGGGGGGATATGGCTATGAGCAGTTCTTC.

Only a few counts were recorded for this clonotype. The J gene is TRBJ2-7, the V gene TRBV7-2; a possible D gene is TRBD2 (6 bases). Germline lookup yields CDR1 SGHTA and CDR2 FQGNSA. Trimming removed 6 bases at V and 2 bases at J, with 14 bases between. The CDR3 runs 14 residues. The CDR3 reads CASRAAGRTYEQYF. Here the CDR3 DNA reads TGTGCCAGCAGAGCAGCGGGTAGAACCTACGAGCAGTACTTC.

The DNA for the CDR3 is TGTGCCAGCAGCTTAGACGCAAAAGGCTACACCTTC. Protein: CASSLDAKGYTF. The rearrangement joins TRBV7-9 to TRBJ1-2; D remains ambiguous. This CDR3 comprises 12 residues. V was pared by 1 base and J by 8 bases, with 8 bases between. CDR1 is SEHNR and CDR2 is FQNEAQ in the germline V gene (reference sequence).

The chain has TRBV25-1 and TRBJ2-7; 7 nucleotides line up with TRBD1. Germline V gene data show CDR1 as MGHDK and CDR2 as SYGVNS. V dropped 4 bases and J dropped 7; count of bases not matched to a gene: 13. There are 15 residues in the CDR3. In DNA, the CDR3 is TGTGCCAGCAGTGGAAGGCACAGGGGCAGGGGGGAGCAGTACTTC. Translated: CASSGRHRGRGEQYF.

This CDR3 reads CASSFNRGNIQYF. Here the CDR3 DNA reads TGTGCCAGCAGTTTTAACAGGGGAAACATTCAGTACTTC. This chain links TRBV28 with TRBJ2-7, with TRBD1 identical over 7 bases. The J call is in doubt because the DNA end fits TRBJ2-4 better. The CDR3 extends over 13 amino acids. CDR1 and CDR2 from the germline V gene are MDHEN and SYDVKM.

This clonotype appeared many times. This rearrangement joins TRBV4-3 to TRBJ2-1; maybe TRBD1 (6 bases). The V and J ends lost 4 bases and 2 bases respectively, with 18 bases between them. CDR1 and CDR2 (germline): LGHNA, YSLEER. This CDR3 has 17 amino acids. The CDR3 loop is CASSLTLRGSAYNEQFF. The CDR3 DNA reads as TGCGCCAGCAGCCTTACCCTAAGGGGGTCGGCCTACAATGAGCAGTTCTTC.

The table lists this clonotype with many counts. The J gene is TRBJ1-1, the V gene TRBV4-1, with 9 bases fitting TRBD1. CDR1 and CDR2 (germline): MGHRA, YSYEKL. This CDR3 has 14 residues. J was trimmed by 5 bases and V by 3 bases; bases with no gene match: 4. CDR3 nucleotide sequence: TGCGCCAGCAGCCAGGACAGGGGAAGGACTGAAGCTTTCTTT. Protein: CASSQDRGRTEAFF.

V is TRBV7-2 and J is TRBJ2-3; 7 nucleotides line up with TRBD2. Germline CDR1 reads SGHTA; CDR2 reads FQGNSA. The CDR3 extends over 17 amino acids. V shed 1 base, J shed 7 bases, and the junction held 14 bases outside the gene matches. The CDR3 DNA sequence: TGTGCCAGCAGCTTAGAGGGTAGCGGGCTTCTAGGCAATACGCAGTATTTT. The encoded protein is CASSLEGSGLLGNTQYF.

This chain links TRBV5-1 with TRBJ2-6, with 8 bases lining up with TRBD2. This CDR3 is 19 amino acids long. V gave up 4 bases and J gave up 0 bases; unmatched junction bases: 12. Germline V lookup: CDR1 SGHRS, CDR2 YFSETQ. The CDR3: CASSPVTSGGSSGANVLTF. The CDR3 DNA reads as TGCGCCAGCAGCCCCGTTACTTCGGGGGGGAGCTCTGGGGCCAACGTCCTGACTTTC.

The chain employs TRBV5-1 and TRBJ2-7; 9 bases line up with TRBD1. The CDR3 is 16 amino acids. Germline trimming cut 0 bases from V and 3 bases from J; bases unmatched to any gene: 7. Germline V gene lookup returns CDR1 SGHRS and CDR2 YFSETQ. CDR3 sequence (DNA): TGCGCCAGCAGCTTGGCCGGGACAGGGTCTATCTACGAGCAGTACTTC. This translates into CASSLAGTGSIYEQYF.

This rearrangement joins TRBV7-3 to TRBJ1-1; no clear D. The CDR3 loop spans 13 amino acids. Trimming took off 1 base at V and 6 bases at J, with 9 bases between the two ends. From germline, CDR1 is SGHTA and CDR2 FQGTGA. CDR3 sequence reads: CASSLMEGSEAFF. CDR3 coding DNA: TGTGCCAGCAGCTTAATGGAGGGCTCTGAAGCTTTCTTT.

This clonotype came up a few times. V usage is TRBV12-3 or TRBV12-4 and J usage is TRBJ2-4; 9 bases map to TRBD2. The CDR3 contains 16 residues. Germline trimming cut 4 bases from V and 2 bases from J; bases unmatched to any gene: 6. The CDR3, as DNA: TGTGCCAGCAGTTCCTGGACTAGCGAAACCAAAAACATTCAGTACTTC. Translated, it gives CASSSWTSETKNIQYF.

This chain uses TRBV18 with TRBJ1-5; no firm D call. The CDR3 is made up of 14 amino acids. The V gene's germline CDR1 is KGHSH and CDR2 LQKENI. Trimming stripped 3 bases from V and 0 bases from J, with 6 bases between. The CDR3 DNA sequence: TGTGCCAGCTCACCTCAATATAGCAATCAGCCCCAGCATTTT. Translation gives CASSPQYSNQPQHF.

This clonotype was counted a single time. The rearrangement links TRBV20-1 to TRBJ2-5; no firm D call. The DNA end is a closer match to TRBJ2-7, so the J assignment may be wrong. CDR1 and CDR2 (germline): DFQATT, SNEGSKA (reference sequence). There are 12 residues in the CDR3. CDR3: CSARSFVNEQYF. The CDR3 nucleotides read TGCAGTGCTAGATCCTTTGTCAACGAGCAGTACTTC.

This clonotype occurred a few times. CDR3 sequence reads: CASSWADTEAFF. CDR3 DNA sequence: TGTGCCAGCAGCTGGGCGGACACTGAAGCTTTCTTT. This chain uses TRBV7-2 with TRBJ1-1, with unresolved D. CDR1 is SGHTA and CDR2 is FQGNSA in the germline V gene. With 4 bases removed from V and 3 bases from J, the gap between germline ends came to 6 bases. This CDR3 is 12 amino acids long.

This chain's CDR3 is CASSQAPSGNEQFF. The CDR3, as DNA: TGTGCCAGCAGCCAAGCTCCAAGCGGCAATGAGCAGTTCTTC. This chain uses TRBV14 with TRBJ2-1, with a possible D match to TRBD2 (5 bases). The length of the CDR3 is 14 residues. CDR1 SGHDN and CDR2 FVKESK come from the germline V gene. V was pared by 1 base and J by 6 bases, with 10 bases between.

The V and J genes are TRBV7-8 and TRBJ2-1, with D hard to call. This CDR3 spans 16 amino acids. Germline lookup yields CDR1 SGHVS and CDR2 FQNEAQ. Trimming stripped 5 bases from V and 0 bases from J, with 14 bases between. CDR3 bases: TGTGCCAGCAGCCGATATGTGGGATCCTCCTACAATGAGCAGTTCTTC. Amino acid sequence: CASSRYVGSSYNEQFF.

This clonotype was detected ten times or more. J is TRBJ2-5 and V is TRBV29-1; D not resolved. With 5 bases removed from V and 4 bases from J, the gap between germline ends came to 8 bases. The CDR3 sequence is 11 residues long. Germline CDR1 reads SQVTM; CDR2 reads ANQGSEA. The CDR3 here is CSVLSGETQYF. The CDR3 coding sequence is TGCAGCGTTCTGAGTGGAGAGACCCAGTACTTC.

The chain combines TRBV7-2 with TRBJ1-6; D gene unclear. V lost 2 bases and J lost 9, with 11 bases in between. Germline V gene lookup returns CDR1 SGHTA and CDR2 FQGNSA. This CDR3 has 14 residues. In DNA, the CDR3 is TGTGCCAGCAGCTTAAGGACCCTAGGTTCACCCCTCCACTTT. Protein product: CASSLRTLGSPLHF.

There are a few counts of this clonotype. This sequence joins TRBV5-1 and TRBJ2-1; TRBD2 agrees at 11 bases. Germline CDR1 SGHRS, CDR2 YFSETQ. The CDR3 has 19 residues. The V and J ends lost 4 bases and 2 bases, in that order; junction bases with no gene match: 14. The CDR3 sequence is CASSLRAGLAAITYNEQFF. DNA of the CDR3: TGCGCCAGCAGCCTCAGAGCGGGACTAGCGGCGATTACCTACAATGAGCAGTTCTTC.

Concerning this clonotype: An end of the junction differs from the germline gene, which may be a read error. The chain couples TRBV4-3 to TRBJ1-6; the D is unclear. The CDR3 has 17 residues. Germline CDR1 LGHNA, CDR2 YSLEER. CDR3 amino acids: CASSQDRFGSYNSPLHF. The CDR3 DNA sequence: TGCGCCAGCAGTCAAGATAGATTTGGGAGCTATAATTCACCCCTCCACTTT.